The rows below give T cell receptor beta chains drawn from one sample of a study of T-cell memory formation after mild COVID-19. TCRdb re-analysed the 5' RACE reads in MiXCR, keeping a single row per CDR3 protein. The sample yields roughly 150,000 distinct CDR3 sequences, 10% to 15% seen once. Sequencing used PBMCs or a T cell subset sorted from them (not recorded which). Every receptor here comes from a man younger than 35 who had mild COVID-19 (a few samples of this study predate the infection). Cell type and time point are not known. The CDR3 runs from the conserved cysteine through the conserved F or W. The D gene is left open where the match is weak. Some rows mark clone size as missing; the rest say once, few, many or name a class of expanded clone.

TRBJ2-3,TRBV7-8,TRBD2,many,CASSYPLLAGATDTQYF,TGTGCCAGCAGCTACCCCCTACTAGCGGGGGCCACAGATACGCAGTATTTT
TRBJ2-2,TRBV2,TRBD2,many,CASSILAGTGELFF,TGTGCCAGCAGCATACTAGCGGGGACCGGGGAGCTGTTTTTT
TRBJ2-7,TRBV5-1,-,few,CASNLGGGSDEQYF,TGCGCCAGCAACCTGGGTGGGGGAAGCGACGAGCAGTACTTC
TRBJ1-6,TRBV18,-,few,CATNDYYNSPLHF,TGTGCCACCAACGACTACTATAATTCACCCCTCCACTTT
TRBJ2-5,TRBV5-1,-,-,CASRQTPGAGDETQYF,TGCGCCAGCAGGCAAACCCCCGGGGCCGGCGACGAGACCCAGTACTTC
TRBJ1-4,TRBV4-1,TRBD1,many,CASSQIQGAANEKLFF,TGCGCCAGCAGCCAGATTCAGGGGGCCGCTAATGAAAAACTGTTTTTT
TRBJ1-1,TRBV29-1,TRBD1,few,CSVLLRGLDTEAFF,TGCAGCGTTTTGTTAAGGGGGCTTGACACTGAAGCTTTCTTT
TRBJ2-1,TRBV24-1,TRBD2,few,CATSEEGRAGVYNEQFF,TGTGCCACCAGTGAGGAGGGACGGGCGGGGGTCTACAATGAGCAGTTCTTC
TRBJ1-6,TRBV4-3,-,few,CASSQESTNRGYNSPLHF,TGCGCCAGCAGCCAAGAGTCCACAAATAGGGGCTATAATTCACCCCTCCACTTT
TRBJ2-1,TRBV12-3/TRBV12-4,-,many,CASSLSSGGKTYNEQFF,TGTGCCAGCAGTTTGAGTTCGGGGGGCAAAACCTACAATGAGCAGTTCTTC
TRBJ1-5,TRBV24-1,TRBD1,-,CATSDPRTGGNQPQHF,TGTGCCACCAGTGACCCACGGACAGGGGGCAATCAGCCCCAGCATTTT
TRBJ2-5,TRBV5-1,-,-,CASSPGLTGQETQYF,TGCGCCAGCAGCCCAGGACTTACGGGACAAGAGACCCAGTACTTC
TRBJ2-1,TRBV20-1,-,-,CSATVGPMDNEQFF,TGCAGTGCAACGGTGGGACCGATGGACAATGAGCAGTTCTTC
TRBJ2-5,TRBV12-3/TRBV12-4,TRBD2,-,CASSPFERGQETQYF,TGTGCCAGCAGCCCCTTTGAGCGGGGGCAAGAGACCCAGTACTTC
TRBJ2-3,TRBV4-3,-,few,CASSRSGLYTDTQYF,TGCGCCAGCAGCCGGAGCGGGCTGTACACAGATACGCAGTATTTT
TRBJ2-5,TRBV6-5,TRBD1,few,CASNPTGTAQETQYF,TGTGCCAGCAATCCAACCGGGACAGCCCAAGAGACCCAGTACTTC
TRBJ2-5,TRBV24-1,-,-,CATSLYESETQYF,TGTGCCACGAGCCTATACGAATCGGAGACCCAGTACTTC
TRBJ2-3,TRBV20-1,-,many,CSARAGSTDTQYF,TGCAGTGCTAGGGCGGGGAGCACAGATACGCAGTATTTT
TRBJ1-2,TRBV5-1,-,few,CASSDIYGYTF,TGCGCCAGCAGCGACATCTATGGCTACACCTTC
TRBJ2-5,TRBV3-1,TRBD2,many,CASSPGTSGTQYF,TGTGCCAGCAGCCCGGGGACTAGCGGGACCCAGTACTTC
TRBJ1-2,TRBV27,-,-,CASSSPCVGYTF,TGTGCCAGCAGTTCTCCGTGCGTTGGCTACACCTTC
TRBJ2-7,TRBV3-1,TRBD1,-,CASSPSMGQTSYEQYF,TGTGCCAGCAGCCCAAGCATGGGACAGACCTCCTACGAGCAGTACTTC
TRBJ1-1,TRBV12-3/TRBV12-4,-,few,CASSLLGGNTEAFF,TGTGCCAGCAGTTTATTGGGTGGGAACACTGAAGCTTTCTTT
TRBJ2-3,TRBV6-2/TRBV6-3,TRBD2,-,CASSGLAPSTDTQYF,TGTGCCAGCAGCGGACTAGCCCCCAGCACAGATACGCAGTATTTT
TRBJ1-5,TRBV30,-,-,CAWSGQRIQPQHF,TGTGCCTGGAGCGGACAAAGGATTCAGCCCCAGCATTTT
TRBJ1-2,TRBV20-1,-,-,CSASIILNYGYTF,TGCAGTGCTAGCATTATTCTTAACTATGGCTACACCTTC
TRBJ2-2,TRBV7-9,-,few,CASTGRPGGLLGGELFF,TGTGCCAGCACCGGGCGCCCCGGAGGCCTTCTTGGCGGGGAGCTGTTTTTT
TRBJ2-3,TRBV7-2,-,few,CASSLVSGGLDTQYF,TGTGCCAGCAGCTTAGTTTCCGGGGGCCTAGATACGCAGTATTTT
TRBJ1-1,TRBV7-3,-,few,CASSSGVGNTEAFF,TGTGCCAGCAGCTCAGGGGTTGGGAACACTGAAGCTTTCTTT
TRBJ1-1,TRBV7-2,-,-,CASSPSATRGTEAFF,TGTGCCAGCAGCCCATCGGCAACCCGAGGGACTGAAGCTTTCTTT
TRBJ2-1,TRBV5-6,-,few,CASGGGPSYNEQFF,TGTGCCAGCGGAGGCGGGCCGAGCTACAATGAGCAGTTCTTC
TRBJ2-5,TRBV5-1,-,-,CASSLTGRTQETQYF,TGCGCCAGCAGCTTAACGGGACGGACCCAAGAGACCCAGTACTTC
TRBJ2-2,TRBV7-9,-,-,CASSLEGLGGELFF,TGTGCCAGCAGCTTAGAAGGCCTCGGCGGGGAGCTGTTTTTT
TRBJ2-1,TRBV24-1,TRBD1,few,CATSRGIYNEQFF,TGTGCCACCTCCAGGGGGATCTACAATGAGCAGTTCTTC
TRBJ1-2,TRBV10-3,-,few,CAIRDRPTGEYGYTF,TGTGCCATCAGAGACCGCCCGACGGGAGAGTATGGCTACACCTTC
TRBJ1-1,TRBV5-1,-,-,CASSLTFVEGTEAFF,TGCGCCAGCAGCTTGACATTCGTGGAGGGCACTGAAGCTTTCTTT
TRBJ2-1,TRBV2,-,-,CASSVGLRNEQFF,TGTGCCAGCAGTGTAGGCTTGCGGAATGAGCAGTTCTTC
TRBJ2-5,TRBV7-8,TRBD1,few,CASSPRRTGAETQYF,TGTGCCAGCAGCCCGAGAAGGACAGGGGCAGAGACCCAGTACTTC
TRBJ1-2,TRBV12-3/TRBV12-4,-,-,CASSLRRSGYTF,TGTGCCAGCAGTTTAAGGAGGAGTGGCTACACCTTC
TRBJ1-5,TRBV6-1,-,few,CASSEATMGQPQHF,TGTGCCAGCAGTGAAGCGACTATGGGTCAGCCCCAGCATTTT
TRBJ2-3,TRBV5-1,TRBD2,many,CASSPREGGQGTQYF,TGCGCCAGCAGCCCGCGGGAGGGGGGCCAGGGTACGCAGTATTTT